These 9 T cell receptor beta chains were sequenced from one sample in a study of shared clonotypes between healthy human individuals. TCRdb's copy holds only in-frame clones and misses some; the assay was immunoSEQ multiplex PCR. The data hold about 600,000 clones, with roughly four fifths observed a single time. The sample taken for sequencing was PBMCs. These receptors were taken from a woman in her thirties or forties in good health. Some clones in this sample may be carry-over from other donors' samples.

The J gene is TRBJ2-2, the V gene TRBV6-5; TRBD1 might be the D (6 bases). V lost 4 bases to trimming and J lost 2 bases, with 11 bases between them. CDR3 length: 15 residues. Germline V gene lookup returns CDR1 MNHEY and CDR2 SVGAGI. CDR3 in DNA: TGTGCCAGCAGTTCAGGGGCAGCTAACACCGGGGAGCTGTTTTTT. Its translation: CASSSGAANTGELFF.

This clone came up a few times. The V call is TRBV7-3, the J call TRBJ1-2; TRBD1 agrees at 8 bases. Germline trimming cut 0 bases from V and 7 bases from J; bases unmatched to any gene: 7. Looked up from germline, CDR1 is SGHTA and CDR2 is FQGTGA. The CDR3 extends over 15 amino acids. DNA for the CDR3: TGTGCCAGCAGCTTAACCTCAGCAGGGGGCTCTGGCTACACCTTC. It translates to CASSLTSAGGSGYTF.

This clone was counted only a few times. The chain recombines TRBV18 with TRBJ1-2; no clear D gene. Germline V lookup: CDR1 KGHSH, CDR2 LQKENI. Trimming shortened V by 0 bases and J by 0 bases, and 17 bases separated the two germline ends. The CDR3 has 18 amino acids. This chain's CDR3 is CASSPPGVRYTTNYGYTF. The CDR3 DNA reads as TGTGCCAGCTCACCACCTGGGGTACGCTACACTACTAACTATGGCTACACCTTC.

There are a few counts of this clone. This likely traces to a read error, being one base from a far larger clone. This same CDR3 is encoded by further DNA sequences in the sample. The chain links TRBV21-1 to TRBJ2-7; TRBD2 reflects the table's D call only, with no check against the DNA. TRBV21-1 is designated a pseudogene. CDR3 length equals 15 residues. CDR3 sequence reads: CASSKDAAGAEEQYF. DNA for the CDR3: TGTGCCAGCAGCAAAGACGCAGCGGGAGCGGAGGAGCAGTACTTC.

V is TRBV11-2 and J is TRBJ2-2, with a possible D match to TRBD2 (5 bases). The V gene lost 2 bases and the J gene lost 1 base, with 8 bases spanning the gap. Germline CDR1 SGHAT, CDR2 FQNNGV. CDR3 length equals 15 residues. The CDR3 region is CASSLQRQNTGELFF. The CDR3 DNA follows: TGTGCCAGCAGCTTACAGCGGCAGAACACCGGGGAGCTGTTTTTT.

The chain combines TRBV30 with TRBJ1-3; no definite D call. This CDR3 has 12 amino acids. The ends were cut back, 4 bases at V and 4 bases at J, with 8 bases in the middle. From germline, CDR1 is GTSNPN and CDR2 SVGIG (reference sequence). The DNA of the CDR3 is TGTGCCTGGAACCCAAGCGGAAACACCATATATTTT. Its translation is CAWNPSGNTIYF. Looking up the rest from reference TRBV30 and TRBJ1-3 gives the full variable domain: SQTIHQWPATLVQPVGSPLSLECTVEGTSNPNLYWYRQAAGRGLQLLFYSVGIGQISSEVPQNLSASRPQDRQFILSSKKLLLSDSGFYLCAWNPSGNTIYFGEGSWLTVV.

Comments on this clone: The sample contains more than one DNA sequence encoding this CDR3. The V gene is TRBV11-2, the J gene TRBJ2-5; D ambiguous. The length of the CDR3 is 12 residues. Per germline, CDR1 SGHAT and CDR2 FQNNGV. V lost 0 bases and J 4 bases, leaving 3 bases between the germline ends. CDR3 loop: CASSLDRETQYF. CDR3 DNA: TGTGCCAGCAGCTTAGATCGAGAGACCCAGTACTTC.

The gene calls are TRBV19 and TRBJ2-3; a weak D match, TRBD2 (6 bases). This CDR3 is built from 13 residues. Germline V gene lookup returns CDR1 LNHDA and CDR2 SQIVND (reference sequence). V lost 9 bases and J 2 bases, leaving 12 bases between the germline ends. CDR3 loop: CASTGLPTDTQYF. In DNA, the CDR3 is TGTGCCAGCACTGGACTACCCACAGATACGCAGTATTTT.

The genes are TRBV11-2 and TRBJ2-7; TRBD1 matches 9 bases. Germline V gives CDR1 SGHAT, CDR2 FQNNGV. With 4 bases clipped from V and 5 bases from J, the junction kept 9 bases outside the gene matches. The CDR3 length is 15 residues. The DNA for the CDR3 is TGTGCCAGCAGCTCCCGGGACAGGGATTGGGACGAGCAGTACTTC. Amino acid sequence: CASSSRDRDWDEQYF.